This T cell receptor (beta chain) comes out of a study of blood T cells in healthy people across ages. About the research overall: There was about one barcoded beta molecule captured by template switching per two T cells.

Next came a second PCR, run for about 7 to 11 cycles, which used a sample-barcoded 5' primer along with a J-beta primer mix. TCRdb called the 5' RACE reads again in MiXCR, with one record for every CDR3 protein. The repertoire holds hundreds of thousands of distinct CDR3 sequences, with around 45% as singletons. V lost 5 bases and J lost 0; bases outside the gene matches: 13. Germline V CDR1 and CDR2: DFQATT, SNEGSKA (reference sequence). This CDR3 is built from 17 residues. Donors were systemically healthy Caucasian individuals from Russia aged roughly 6 to 90 years. Isolation yielded PBMCs, at least 7 million per sample, in every case. This clonotype rates as medium-sized.

The V and J genes are TRBV20-1 and TRBJ2-3, with 8 bases identical to TRBD2. Sequencing was performed on blood. The TCR sequence derives from a man aged 55 to 70 in good health. The CDR3 here is CSAPLMGRGASTDTQYF. The CDR3 region has the DNA TGCAGTGCTCCCCTGATGGGGCGGGGGGCTAGCACAGATACGCAGTATTTT.